This T cell receptor beta chain was sequenced during a study of blood T cell repertoires in COVID-19. Study in general: Both acute and convalescent COVID-19 samples were obtained from the United States, Italy and Spain. The analysed material was cDNA or gDNA that came from T cells, B-cell-depleted T cells, or PBMCs.

Germline CDR1 MDHEN, CDR2 SYDVKM. V was clipped by 4 bases and J by 8 bases, with 9 bases between them. This CDR3 has 12 amino acids. Per the original methods: Estimates of nucleated cell counts were drawn from the amplification of reference gene primers. The protocol was immunoSEQ multiplex PCR, while the TCRdb copy is restricted to in-frame clones and leaves out a portion. The DNA was the basis for D and trimming; V, J and clone size are from that table. The sample contains tens of thousands of clones, 80% to 90% of which appear only once. The specimen sequenced was peripheral blood. This chain links TRBV28 with TRBJ1-3; D gene uncertain. This receptor was taken from a woman older than 75 with acute or convalescent COVID-19. The CDR3, as DNA: TGTGCCAGCAGTTCTCTGGGCCACACCATATATTTT. Protein sequence: CASSSLGHTIYF.